The 27 T cell receptor beta chains presented below share a single source sample, sequenced in a study of shared clonotypes between healthy human individuals. The table came from immunoSEQ multiplex PCR; TCRdb's copy has only in-frame clones and leaves some out. The sample holds about 1 million clones, roughly 70% seen once. What was sequenced was memory CD4+ T cells sorted from blood. The subset was: CD45RA-negative fraction. These receptors all stem from a man aged 18 to 29 in good health.

The J gene is TRBJ2-5, the V gene TRBV6-5; D possibly uses TRBD1 or TRBD2 (6 bases each). In germline, CDR1 is MNHEY, CDR2 SVGAGI. This CDR3 is built from 14 residues. V shed 6 bases and J shed 7 bases, with 18 bases lying between them. Written as DNA, the CDR3 is TGTGCCAGCAGCGCGGGACAAGGGATTGGGACCCAGTACTTC. As protein: CASSAGQGIGTQYF.

CDR3 sequence: CATSKGSYEQYF. CDR3 coding DNA: TGTGCCACCTCAAAGGGGAGCTACGAGCAGTACTTC. This chain connects TRBV10-3 to TRBJ2-7; D tentatively fits TRBD1 or TRBD2 (5 bases each). The CDR3 loop spans 12 amino acids. Trimming shortened V by 10 bases and J by 3 bases, and 13 bases separated the two germline ends. In germline, CDR1 is ENHRY, CDR2 SYGVKD.

This chain connects TRBV9 to TRBJ1-5, with TRBD1 as a possible D gene (6 bases). Germline V CDR1 and CDR2: SGDLS, YYNGEE. This CDR3 spans 13 amino acids. The V end lost 7 bases, the J end lost 4 bases, and 12 bases lay between the germline ends. The CDR3 loop is CASSQGLNQPQHF. Written as DNA, the CDR3 is TGTGCCAGCTCTCAGGGGCTGAATCAGCCCCAGCATTTT.

The J gene is TRBJ2-7, the V gene TRBV14, with TRBD2 matching 7 bases. Germline CDR1 is SGHDN and CDR2 is FVKESK. This CDR3 has 14 amino acids. V lost 3 bases to trimming and J lost 6 bases; unmatched junction nucleotides: 8. The CDR3 DNA sequence: TGTGCCAGCAGCCACCTCCTGCGGGGGAGCGAGCAGTACTTC. This gives the protein CASSHLLRGSEQYF.

The J gene is TRBJ2-5, the V gene TRBV19; 7 positions match TRBD1. From germline, CDR1 is LNHDA and CDR2 SQIVND (reference sequence). The CDR3 sequence is 14 residues long. V trimming: 3 bases; J trimming: 5 bases; junction bases outside the gene matches: 6. DNA for the CDR3: TGTGCCAGTAGTATGCAGAAGGGGGCGGAGACCCAGTACTTC. This gives the protein CASSMQKGAETQYF.

CDR3 DNA sequence: TGTGCCAGCTCTGAAAGGGACGGAGGCTACACCTTC. Protein: CASSERDGGYTF. The chain links TRBV18 to TRBJ1-2; tentatively, D is TRBD1 (5 bases). The CDR3 runs to 12 residues. V was pared by 6 bases and J by 8 bases, with 13 bases between. Per the germline V gene, CDR1 is KGHSH and CDR2 is LQKENI.

This clone occurred a few times. The same CDR3 also results from other DNA sequences found in this sample. The genes are TRBV4-1 and TRBJ2-3; 8 positions match TRBD2. CDR1 and CDR2 (germline): MGHRA, YSYEKL. CDR3 length: 14 amino acids. The ends lost 4 bases at V and 4 bases at J; junction bases unmatched: 4. This chain's CDR3 is CASSRTSGPDTQYF. The CDR3 DNA follows: TGCGCCAGCAGCCGCACTAGCGGACCAGATACGCAGTATTTT.

The V gene is TRBV30, the J gene TRBJ1-3, with a possible D match to TRBD1 (5 bases). In germline, CDR1 is GTSNPN, CDR2 SVGIG (reference sequence). Trimming left V 1 base short and J 2 bases short, with 9 bases between. This CDR3 is built from 14 residues. CDR3 sequence (DNA): TGTGCCTGGAGTGAATTGGGGGCTGGAAACACCATATATTTT. Translation gives CAWSELGAGNTIYF. Variable domain in full (rest from reference TRBV30 and TRBJ1-3): SQTIHQWPATLVQPVGSPLSLECTVEGTSNPNLYWYRQAAGRGLQLLFYSVGIGQISSEVPQNLSASRPQDRQFILSSKKLLLSDSGFYLCAWSELGAGNTIYFGEGSWLTVV.

This clone has a handful of counts. The CDR3, as DNA: TGTGCCAGTAGTAAGGGCTACACCTTC. It specifies CASSKGYTF. The chain couples TRBV19 to TRBJ1-2; D is unresolved. The CDR3 length is 9 residues. V lost 4 bases, J lost 8 bases, and 2 bases lay in between. Germline-derived CDR1 and CDR2 are LNHDA and SQIVND (reference sequence).

Turning to this clone: Other DNA sequences in this specimen translate into the identical CDR3. V usage is TRBV5-1 and J usage is TRBJ2-3; 9 bases agree with TRBD2. The ends lost 0 bases at V and 0 bases at J; junction bases unmatched: 2. Germline CDR1 and CDR2: SGHRS and YFSETQ. The CDR3 consists of 16 residues. In DNA form, the CDR3 reads TGCGCCAGCAGCTTGGTCCTAGCGGGGAGCACAGATACGCAGTATTTT. It is translated as CASSLVLAGSTDTQYF.

The chain combines TRBV4-2 with TRBJ2-1, with 8 bases matching TRBD1. This CDR3 spans 15 amino acids. V lost 6 bases, J lost 3 bases, and 7 bases stayed unmatched. Germline values: CDR1 LGHNA, CDR2 YNFKEQ. CDR3 nucleotide sequence: TGTGCCAGCAGACTGACAGGGGCGAACTACAATGAGCAGTTCTTC. Residues: CASRLTGANYNEQFF.

The chain links TRBV5-1 to TRBJ1-2; perhaps TRBD1 as D (5 bases). CDR1 is SGHRS, CDR2 YFSETQ, per germline. The germline V and J ends were trimmed by 4 bases and 7 bases, with 17 bases remaining between them. This CDR3 contains 14 residues. The CDR3 region is CASSEGAQNGGYTF. The CDR3, as DNA: TGCGCCAGCAGCGAAGGGGCCCAAAACGGTGGCTACACCTTC.

CDR3 residues: CTSSSKSRTRDRGYEQYF. The DNA for the CDR3 is TGCACCAGCAGCTCCAAGTCGAGGACCCGGGACAGGGGCTACGAGCAGTACTTC. This chain connects TRBV1 to TRBJ2-7; the table calls TRBD1, which could not be checked here. TRBV1 is noted as a pseudogene. This CDR3 region has 18 residues.

The chain links TRBV18 to TRBJ2-7; 8 positions agree with TRBD1. The V gene's germline CDR1 is KGHSH and CDR2 LQKENI. The CDR3 is made up of 14 amino acids. The ends lost 3 bases at V and 3 bases at J; junction bases unmatched: 4. The CDR3 here is CASSPAGGNYEQYF. For the CDR3, the DNA is TGTGCCAGCTCACCCGCAGGGGGCAACTACGAGCAGTACTTC.

The V gene is TRBV6-4, the J gene TRBJ2-5, with 7 bases lining up with TRBD1. The germline CDR1 and CDR2 sequences are MRHNA and SNTAGT. The CDR3 has 14 amino acids. V shed 0 bases, J shed 4 bases, and the junction held 2 bases outside the gene matches. The CDR3 nucleotides are TGTGCCAGCAGTGACTCGGCAGGGGGAGAGACCCAGTACTTC. This gives the protein CASSDSAGGETQYF.

The gene calls are TRBV28 and TRBJ1-2; D is uncertain. This CDR3 has 12 amino acids. The ends were cut back, 6 bases at V and 7 bases at J, with 12 bases in the middle. Germline-derived CDR1 and CDR2 are MDHEN and SYDVKM. The CDR3 spells CASSSPGGGYTF. CDR3 nucleotides: TGTGCCAGCAGCTCACCAGGAGGTGGCTACACCTTC.

The chain couples TRBV6-1 to TRBJ1-1, with 7 bases lining up with TRBD1. J lost 4 bases, V lost 6 bases, and 8 bases had no gene match. Germline loops: CDR1 MNHNS, CDR2 SASEGT. This CDR3 spans 14 amino acids. This CDR3 reads CASSLRGGGTEAFF. CDR3 DNA sequence: TGTGCCAGCAGCCTCAGGGGGGGTGGCACTGAAGCTTTCTTT.

The V and J genes are TRBV7-9 and TRBJ2-1; D may be TRBD1 or TRBD2 (5 bases each). From germline, CDR1 is SEHNR and CDR2 FQNEAQ (reference sequence). The CDR3 runs to 18 residues. V gave up 1 base and J gave up 9 bases, with 25 bases separating them. CDR3 sequence (DNA): TGTGCCAGCAGCTTAGAGGCCAGGGTCAACTTAATGGGACGTGAGCAGTTCTTC. It codes for CASSLEARVNLMGREQFF.

This rearrangement joins TRBV28 to TRBJ1-2, with 8 bases matching TRBD1. The CDR3 runs to 13 residues. V lost 7 bases to trimming and J lost 5 bases; unmatched junction nucleotides: 6. The germline gives CDR1 MDHEN, CDR2 SYDVKM. Written as DNA, the CDR3 is TGTGCCAGCAACACCGGACAGGGATATGGCTACACCTTC. This translates into CASNTGQGYGYTF.

J is TRBJ1-1 and V is TRBV21-1; TRBD1 was called by the table and not checked on the DNA. TRBV21-1 is flagged as a pseudogene. The CDR3 runs to 14 residues. The CDR3 region is CASSKVSQVAEAFF. In DNA, the CDR3 is TGTGCCAGCAGCAAAGTGTCACAGGTAGCTGAAGCTTTCTTT.

This clone appeared many times. The genes are TRBV27 and TRBJ2-5, with 10 bases aligning to TRBD1. The V and J ends lost 5 bases and 5 bases, in that order; junction bases with no gene match: 8. CDR1 MNHEY and CDR2 SMNVEV come from the germline V gene (reference sequence). The CDR3 length is 15 residues. CDR3 DNA sequence: TGTGCCAGCAGTCTGACAGGGGGCTTCGGGGAGACCCAGTACTTC. Amino acids: CASSLTGGFGETQYF.

The chain couples TRBV15 to TRBJ2-5; the D call may be TRBD1 or TRBD2 (5 bases each). The germline V gene has CDR1 LNHNV and CDR2 YYDKDF (reference sequence). The germline V and J ends were trimmed by 2 bases and 5 bases, with 12 bases remaining between them. The CDR3 totals 14 residues. The CDR3 DNA reads TGTGCCACCAGCAGAACTGGGGGATTCGAGACCCAGTACTTC. This gives the protein CATSRTGGFETQYF.

V usage is TRBV4-3 and J usage is TRBJ2-2; D may correspond to TRBD1 or TRBD2 (6 bases each). The CDR3 extends over 18 amino acids. V gave up 0 bases and J gave up 5 bases, with 19 bases separating them. Per germline, CDR1 LGHNA and CDR2 YSLEER. CDR3 region: CASSQDILRGTQTGELFF. CDR3 bases: TGCGCCAGCAGCCAAGATATTTTGAGGGGGACTCAGACCGGGGAGCTGTTTTTT.

The genes are TRBV7-2 and TRBJ2-3; a weak D match, TRBD2 (6 bases). Between the trimmed V and J ends, which lost 5 bases and 5 bases, there was a span of 14 bases. This CDR3 spans 14 amino acids. Germline V CDR1 and CDR2: SGHTA, FQGNSA. In nucleotides, the CDR3 is TGTGCCAGCAGCCGGAAGTCCGGGGGAGATACGCAGTATTTT. Amino acid sequence: CASSRKSGGDTQYF.

This sequence joins TRBV30 and TRBJ1-2; TRBD1 might be the D (5 bases). This CDR3 is built from 14 residues. Germline V CDR1 and CDR2: GTSNPN, SVGIG (reference sequence). The V and J ends lost 0 bases and 3 bases respectively, with 11 bases between them. The CDR3 loop reads CAWSVNQGDYGYTF. Written as DNA, the CDR3 is TGTGCCTGGAGTGTTAACCAGGGAGACTATGGCTACACCTTC.

V gene TRBV7-2 combines with J gene TRBJ1-1; D is possibly TRBD1 (5 bases). This CDR3 contains 12 residues. Per the germline V gene, CDR1 is SGHTA and CDR2 is FQGNSA. V was clipped by 5 bases and J by 10 bases, with 14 bases between them. The CDR3 protein is CASSQVGGLAFF. Written as DNA, the CDR3 is TGTGCCAGCAGCCAAGTGGGGGGTCTAGCTTTCTTT.

CDR3 sequence (DNA): TGCGCCAGCAGCTTTGACGGGACGACCTACAATGAGCAGTTCTTC. This sequence encodes CASSFDGTTYNEQFF. The chain has TRBV5-1 and TRBJ2-1; D might be TRBD1 or TRBD2, each matching 5 bases. Germline V gives CDR1 SGHRS, CDR2 YFSETQ. V gave up 2 bases and J gave up 2 bases, with 11 bases separating them. This CDR3 contains 15 residues.